This passage covers 6 T cell receptor beta chains from one sample sequenced in a study of cytomegalovirus exposure and HLA in healthy donors. Vbeta (60) and Jbeta (13) primers were used in the PCR. Assay: immunoSEQ multiplex PCR; the TCRdb copy retains only in-frame clones and omits some. The top ten clones hold approximately 14% of a sample with 86,000 or so clones, around 79% of them seen once. The sequencing input was PBMCs. The receptors derive from a woman aged 40 to 50 in good health and CMV-seropositive.

The chain is built from TRBV7-2 and TRBJ2-3, with TRBD2 matching 12 bases. J gave up 4 bases and V 7 bases, and 3 bases lay outside the gene matches. There are 14 residues in the CDR3. Germline V lookup: CDR1 SGHTA, CDR2 FQGNSA. The CDR3 loop is CASTSGGAADTQYF. The CDR3 bases are TGTGCCAGCACTAGCGGGGGGGCGGCAGATACGCAGTATTTT. Full variable domain (rest looked up from reference TRBV7-2 and TRBJ2-3): GAGVSQSPSNKVTEKGKDVELRCDPISGHTALYWYRQSLGQGLEFLIYFQGNSAPDKSGLPSDRFSAERTGGSVSTLTIQRTQQEDSAVYLCASTSGGAADTQYFGPGTRLTVL.

The chain carries TRBV4-2 and TRBJ2-3; 10 nucleotides align to TRBD2. The CDR3 has 17 amino acids. V was clipped by 0 bases and J by 5 bases; unmatched bases: 8. Looked up from germline, CDR1 is LGHNA and CDR2 is YNFKEQ. CDR3 sequence reads: CASSQDQSGGAGDTQYF. The CDR3 bases are TGTGCCAGCAGCCAAGATCAGAGCGGGGGGGCTGGAGATACGCAGTATTTT.

This clone was recorded only once. The V and J genes are TRBV10-1 and TRBJ2-7; 10 bases are shared with TRBD2. The length of the CDR3 is 16 residues. Germline trimming cut 0 bases from V and 5 bases from J; bases unmatched to any gene: 7. Germline-derived CDR1 and CDR2 are WNHNN and SYGVQD (reference sequence). The CDR3 nucleotides are TGCGCCAGCAGTGAGTCCCCGGGACTAGCGATGAACGAGCAGTACTTC. It codes for CASSESPGLAMNEQYF.

This clone has more than one count but fewer than ten. The gene calls are TRBV29-1 and TRBJ1-3; tentative D call: TRBD1 (5 bases). From germline, CDR1 is SQVTM and CDR2 ANQGSEA. The length of the CDR3 is 12 residues. Trimming left V 5 bases short and J 4 bases short, with 9 bases between. CDR3 coding DNA: TGCAGCGTTTCACAGGACGGAAACACCATATATTTT. Its translation: CSVSQDGNTIYF.

This clone has more than one count but fewer than ten. The V and J genes are TRBV6-1 and TRBJ1-4; a weak D match, TRBD1 (6 bases). Trimming pared 6 bases from V and 0 bases from J, leaving 11 bases between. Germline loops: CDR1 MNHNS, CDR2 SASEGT. This CDR3 is built from 15 residues. CDR3 nucleotide sequence: TGTGCCAGCAGCGGACAGTCCACAACTAATGAAAAACTGTTTTTT. Translated: CASSGQSTTNEKLFF.

V is TRBV27 and J is TRBJ1-1; tentatively, D is TRBD1 (5 bases). The CDR3 is made up of 16 amino acids. Trimming removed 5 bases from V and 3 bases from J, with 19 bases in between. In germline, CDR1 is MNHEY, CDR2 SMNVEV (reference sequence). The CDR3 DNA sequence: TGTGCCAGCAGTGCCCCCAAGCCAGGGAGGTACACTGAAGCTTTCTTT. Its protein is CASSAPKPGRYTEAFF.